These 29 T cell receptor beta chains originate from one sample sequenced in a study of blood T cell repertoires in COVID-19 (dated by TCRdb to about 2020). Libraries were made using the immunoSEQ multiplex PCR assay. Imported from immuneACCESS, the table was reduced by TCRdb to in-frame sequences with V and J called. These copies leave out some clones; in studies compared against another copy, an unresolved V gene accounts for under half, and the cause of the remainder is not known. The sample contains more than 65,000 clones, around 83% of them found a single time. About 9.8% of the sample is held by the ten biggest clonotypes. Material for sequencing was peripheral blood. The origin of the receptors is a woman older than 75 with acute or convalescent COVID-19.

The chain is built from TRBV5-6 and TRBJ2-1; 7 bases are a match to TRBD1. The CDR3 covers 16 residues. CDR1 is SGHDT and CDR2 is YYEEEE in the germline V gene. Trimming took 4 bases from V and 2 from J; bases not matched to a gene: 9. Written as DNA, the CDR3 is TGTGCCAGCAGCCCTGAAATGGGACAGCCCTACAATGAGCAGTTCTTC. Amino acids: CASSPEMGQPYNEQFF.

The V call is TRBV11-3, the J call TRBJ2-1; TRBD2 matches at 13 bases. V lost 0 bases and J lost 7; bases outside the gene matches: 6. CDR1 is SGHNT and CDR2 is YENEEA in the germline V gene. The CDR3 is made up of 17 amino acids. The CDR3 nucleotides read TGTGCCAGCAGCTTAGAATCGGGACTAGCGGGAAGAAATGAGCAGTTCTTC. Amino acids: CASSLESGLAGRNEQFF.

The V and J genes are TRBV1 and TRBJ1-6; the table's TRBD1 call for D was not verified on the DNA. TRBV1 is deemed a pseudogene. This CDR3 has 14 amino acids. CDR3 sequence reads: CTSSQGQDNSPLHF. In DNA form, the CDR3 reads TGCACCAGCAGCCAAGGACAAGATAATTCACCCCTCCACTTT.

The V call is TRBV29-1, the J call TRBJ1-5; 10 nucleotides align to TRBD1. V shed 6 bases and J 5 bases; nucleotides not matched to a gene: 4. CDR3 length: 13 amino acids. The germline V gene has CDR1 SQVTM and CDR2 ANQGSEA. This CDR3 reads CSVRTGGDQPQHF. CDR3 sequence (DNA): TGCAGCGTAAGGACAGGGGGTGATCAGCCCCAGCATTTT.

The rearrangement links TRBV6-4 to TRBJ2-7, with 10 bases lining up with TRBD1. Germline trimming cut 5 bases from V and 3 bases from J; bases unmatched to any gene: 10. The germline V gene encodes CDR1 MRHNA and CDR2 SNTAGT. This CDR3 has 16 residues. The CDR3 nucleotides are TGTGCCAGCAGTCCTCAGGGACAGGGGCGAGGCTACGAGCAGTACTTC. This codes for CASSPQGQGRGYEQYF.

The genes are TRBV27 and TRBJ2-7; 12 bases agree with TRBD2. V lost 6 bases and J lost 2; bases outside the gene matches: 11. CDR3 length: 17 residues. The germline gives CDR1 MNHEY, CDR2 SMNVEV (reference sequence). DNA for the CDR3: TGTGCCAGCAGACTTCTAGCGGGGGGGCCTGTGGCCTACGAGCAGTACTTC. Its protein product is CASRLLAGGPVAYEQYF.

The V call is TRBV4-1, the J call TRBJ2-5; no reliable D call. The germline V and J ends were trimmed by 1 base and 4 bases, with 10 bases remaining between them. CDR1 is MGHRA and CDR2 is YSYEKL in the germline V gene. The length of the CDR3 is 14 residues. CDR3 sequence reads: CASSQGVARETQYF. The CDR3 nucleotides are TGCGCCAGCAGCCAAGGAGTAGCACGAGAGACCCAGTACTTC.

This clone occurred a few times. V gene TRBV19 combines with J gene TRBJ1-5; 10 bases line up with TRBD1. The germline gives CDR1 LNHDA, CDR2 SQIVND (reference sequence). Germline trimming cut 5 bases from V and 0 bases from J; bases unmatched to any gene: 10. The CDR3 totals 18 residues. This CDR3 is CASSLRQGAEYSNQPQHF. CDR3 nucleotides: TGTGCCAGTAGTCTTAGACAGGGGGCTGAGTATAGCAATCAGCCCCAGCATTTT.

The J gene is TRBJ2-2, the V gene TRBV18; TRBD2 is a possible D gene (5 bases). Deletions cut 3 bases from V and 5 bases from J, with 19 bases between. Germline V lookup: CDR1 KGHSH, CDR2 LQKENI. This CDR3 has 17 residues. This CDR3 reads CASSPYQTGVWTGELFF. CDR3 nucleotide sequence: TGTGCCAGCTCACCGTACCAAACCGGGGTGTGGACCGGGGAGCTGTTTTTT.

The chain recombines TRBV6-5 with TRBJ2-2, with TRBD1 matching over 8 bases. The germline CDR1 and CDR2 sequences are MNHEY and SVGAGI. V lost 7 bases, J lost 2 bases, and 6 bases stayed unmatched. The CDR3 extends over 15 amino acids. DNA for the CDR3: TGTGCCAGCATTTGGACAGGGTACAACACCGGGGAGCTGTTTTTT. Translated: CASIWTGYNTGELFF.

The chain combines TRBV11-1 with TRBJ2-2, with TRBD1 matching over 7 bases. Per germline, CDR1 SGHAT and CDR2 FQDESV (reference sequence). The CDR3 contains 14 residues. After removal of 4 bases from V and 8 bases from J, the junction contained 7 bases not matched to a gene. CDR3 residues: CASSSDRVAGELFF. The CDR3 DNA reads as TGTGCCAGCAGCTCAGACAGGGTTGCTGGGGAGCTGTTTTTT.

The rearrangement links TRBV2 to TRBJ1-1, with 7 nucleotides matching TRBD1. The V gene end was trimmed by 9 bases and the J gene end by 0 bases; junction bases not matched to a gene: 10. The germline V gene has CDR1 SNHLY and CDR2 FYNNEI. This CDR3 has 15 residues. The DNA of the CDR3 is TGTGCCAGTGAGGGATCTAGGGGGCTGAACACTGAAGCTTTCTTT. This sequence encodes CASEGSRGLNTEAFF.

The DNA of the CDR3 is TGTGCCAGCACCAGGGCCAAGCTGGGGCAGTACTTC. Its protein is CASTRAKLGQYF. The J gene is TRBJ2-7, the V gene TRBV5-5; weak D call: TRBD1 (5 bases). From germline, CDR1 is SGHKS and CDR2 YYEKEE (reference sequence). This CDR3 is built from 12 residues. Deletions cut 6 bases from V and 9 bases from J, with 16 bases between.

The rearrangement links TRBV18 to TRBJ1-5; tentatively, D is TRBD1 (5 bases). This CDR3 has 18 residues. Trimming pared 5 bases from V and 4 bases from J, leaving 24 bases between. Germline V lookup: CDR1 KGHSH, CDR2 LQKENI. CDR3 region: CASSMDFGFDSSNQPQHF. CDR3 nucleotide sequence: TGTGCCAGCTCAATGGATTTCGGCTTTGACAGTTCGAATCAGCCCCAGCATTTT.

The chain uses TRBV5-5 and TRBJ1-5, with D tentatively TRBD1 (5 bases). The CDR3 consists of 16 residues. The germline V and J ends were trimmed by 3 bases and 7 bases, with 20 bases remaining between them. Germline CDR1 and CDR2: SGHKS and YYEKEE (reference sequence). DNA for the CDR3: TGTGCCAGCAGCTCGTTTTTAGATGGGGGGACCCAGCCCCAGCATTTT. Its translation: CASSSFLDGGTQPQHF.

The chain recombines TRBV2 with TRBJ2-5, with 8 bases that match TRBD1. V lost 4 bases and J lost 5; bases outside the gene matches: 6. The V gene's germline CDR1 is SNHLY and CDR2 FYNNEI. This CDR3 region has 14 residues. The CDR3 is CASSALTGVETQYF. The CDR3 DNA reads TGTGCCAGCAGTGCCCTGACAGGGGTTGAGACCCAGTACTTC.

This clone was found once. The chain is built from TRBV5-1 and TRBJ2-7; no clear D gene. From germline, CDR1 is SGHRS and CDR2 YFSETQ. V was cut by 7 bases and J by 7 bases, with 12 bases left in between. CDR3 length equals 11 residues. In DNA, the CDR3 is TGCGCCAGCGCAAACATGGAGGAGCAGTACTTC. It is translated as CASANMEEQYF.

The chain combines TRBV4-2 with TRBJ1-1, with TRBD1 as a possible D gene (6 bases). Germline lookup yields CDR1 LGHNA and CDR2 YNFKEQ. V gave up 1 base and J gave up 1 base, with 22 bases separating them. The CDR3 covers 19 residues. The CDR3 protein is CASSQAGFVGGGPNTEAFF. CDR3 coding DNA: TGTGCCAGCAGCCAAGCAGGTTTCGTAGGGGGGGGACCGAACACTGAAGCTTTCTTT.

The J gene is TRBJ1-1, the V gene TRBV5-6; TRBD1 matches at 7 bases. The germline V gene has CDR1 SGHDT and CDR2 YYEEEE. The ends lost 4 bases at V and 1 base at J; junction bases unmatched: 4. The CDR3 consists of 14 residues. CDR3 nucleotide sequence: TGTGCCAGCAGCCGAGGGGGCCGGAACACTGAAGCTTTCTTT. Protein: CASSRGGRNTEAFF.

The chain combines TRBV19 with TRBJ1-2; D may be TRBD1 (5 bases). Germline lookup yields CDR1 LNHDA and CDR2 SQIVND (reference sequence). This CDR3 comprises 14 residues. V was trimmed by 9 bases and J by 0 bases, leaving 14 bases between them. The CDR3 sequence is CASSLETANYGYTF. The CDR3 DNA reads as TGTGCCAGCAGCTTAGAGACAGCTAACTATGGCTACACCTTC.

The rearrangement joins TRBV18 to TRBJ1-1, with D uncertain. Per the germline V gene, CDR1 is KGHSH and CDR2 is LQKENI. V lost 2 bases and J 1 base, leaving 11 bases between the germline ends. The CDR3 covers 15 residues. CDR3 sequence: CASSPTSVTNTEAFF. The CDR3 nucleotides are TGTGCCAGCTCACCAACTTCGGTAACGAACACTGAAGCTTTCTTT.

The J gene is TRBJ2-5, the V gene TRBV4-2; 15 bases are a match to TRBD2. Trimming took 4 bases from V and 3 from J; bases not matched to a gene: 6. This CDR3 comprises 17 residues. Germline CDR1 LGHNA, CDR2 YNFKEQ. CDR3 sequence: CASSRRTSGGDEETQYF. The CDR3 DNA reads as TGTGCCAGCAGCCGCAGGACTAGCGGGGGGGATGAAGAGACCCAGTACTTC.

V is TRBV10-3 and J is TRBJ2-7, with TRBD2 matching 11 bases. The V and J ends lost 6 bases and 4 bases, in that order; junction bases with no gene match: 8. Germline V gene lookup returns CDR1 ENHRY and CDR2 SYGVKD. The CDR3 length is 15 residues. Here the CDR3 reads CAISESSGGWYEQYF. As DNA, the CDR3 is TGTGCCATCAGCGAATCTAGCGGGGGGTGGTACGAGCAGTACTTC.

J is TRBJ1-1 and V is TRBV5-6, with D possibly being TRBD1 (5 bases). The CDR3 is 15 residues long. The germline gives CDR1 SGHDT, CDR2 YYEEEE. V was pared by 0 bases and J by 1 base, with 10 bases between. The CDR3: CASSLVSRANTEAFF. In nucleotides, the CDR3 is TGTGCCAGCAGCTTGGTATCCAGGGCGAACACTGAAGCTTTCTTT.

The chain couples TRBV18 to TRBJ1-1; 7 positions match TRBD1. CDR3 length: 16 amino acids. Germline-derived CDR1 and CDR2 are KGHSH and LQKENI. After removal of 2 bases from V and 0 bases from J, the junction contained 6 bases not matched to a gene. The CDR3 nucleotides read TGTGCCAGCTCACCAACAGGGGCTGGCATGAACACTGAAGCTTTCTTT. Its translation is CASSPTGAGMNTEAFF.

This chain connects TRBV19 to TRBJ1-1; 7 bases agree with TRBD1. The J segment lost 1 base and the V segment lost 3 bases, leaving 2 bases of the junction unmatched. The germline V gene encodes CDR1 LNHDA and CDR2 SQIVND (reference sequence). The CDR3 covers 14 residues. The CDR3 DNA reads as TGTGCCAGTAGTATGGGGACAGCGAACACTGAAGCTTTCTTT. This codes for CASSMGTANTEAFF.

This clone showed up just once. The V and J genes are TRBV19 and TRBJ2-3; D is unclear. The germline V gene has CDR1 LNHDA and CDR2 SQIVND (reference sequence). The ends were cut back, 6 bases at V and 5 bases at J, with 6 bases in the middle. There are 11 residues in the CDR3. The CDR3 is CASSNIDTQYF. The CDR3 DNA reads TGTGCCAGTAGCAACATAGATACGCAGTATTTT.

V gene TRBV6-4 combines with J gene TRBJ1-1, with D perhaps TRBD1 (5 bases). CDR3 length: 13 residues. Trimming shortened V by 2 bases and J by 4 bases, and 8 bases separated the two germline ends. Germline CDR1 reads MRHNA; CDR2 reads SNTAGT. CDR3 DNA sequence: TGTGCCAGCAGTGACCAGGGAAGCACTGAAGCTTTCTTT. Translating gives CASSDQGSTEAFF.

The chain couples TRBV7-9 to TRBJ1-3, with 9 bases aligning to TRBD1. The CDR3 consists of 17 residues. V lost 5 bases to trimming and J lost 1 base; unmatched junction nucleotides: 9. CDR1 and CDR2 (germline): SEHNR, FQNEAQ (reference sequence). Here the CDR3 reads CASSATTGGPSGNTIYF. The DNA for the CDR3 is TGTGCCAGCAGCGCGACTACAGGGGGCCCTTCTGGAAACACCATATATTTT.